A single sample is the source of the 25 T cell receptor beta chains below, sequenced in a study of brain T cells in children with intractable seizures. The data were produced by immunoSEQ multiplex PCR, yet TCRdb's version contains in-frame clones alone and is incomplete. The repertoire consists of 110,000 or so clones, with approximately 94% occurring once and the leading ten covering 3.8%. Here the sequenced sample was peripheral blood, taken at surgery. Receptor source: a boy under two years old with hemimegalencephaly and intractable seizures.

The chain uses TRBV10-2 and TRBJ2-3; tentative D call: TRBD2 (5 bases). CDR3 length: 16 amino acids. The germline V gene has CDR1 WSHSY and CDR2 SAAADI. V was shortened by 9 bases and J by 0 bases, with 19 bases between the two germline ends. This CDR3 reads CASMGPTTTSTDTQYF. The CDR3 nucleotides read TGCGCCAGTATGGGCCCGACTACCACTAGCACAGATACGCAGTATTTT.

The rearrangement uses TRBV6-5 and TRBJ1-4; D gene uncertain. Per the germline V gene, CDR1 is MNHEY and CDR2 is SVGAGI. The CDR3 sequence is 14 residues long. V lost 0 bases to trimming and J lost 8 bases, with 10 bases between them. CDR3 amino acids: CASSYSTRPEKLFF. The CDR3 DNA sequence: TGTGCCAGCAGTTACTCCACCCGACCGGAAAAACTGTTTTTT.

This chain links TRBV4-1 with TRBJ2-7, with 7 bases lining up with TRBD2. Germline V gives CDR1 MGHRA, CDR2 YSYEKL. The trim removed 4 bases at V and 3 bases at J, leaving 9 bases unmatched. CDR3 length equals 15 residues. As DNA, the CDR3 is TGCGCCAGCAGCCTTAAATCGGCTAGCGGCTACGAGCAGTACTTC. Its protein product is CASSLKSASGYEQYF.

V usage is TRBV27 and J usage is TRBJ2-3, with TRBD2 matching 9 bases. CDR1 MNHEY and CDR2 SMNVEV come from the germline V gene (reference sequence). The V gene end was trimmed by 5 bases and the J gene end by 1 base; junction bases not matched to a gene: 16. This CDR3 is built from 19 residues. CDR3 bases: TGTGCCAGCAGTACAACCGGGCGTCTAGCGGGACTCCGCACAGATACGCAGTATTTT. Encoded protein: CASSTTGRLAGLRTDTQYF.

This rearrangement joins TRBV10-3 to TRBJ1-3, with TRBD1 matching 7 bases. The CDR3 is made up of 14 amino acids. CDR1 is ENHRY and CDR2 is SYGVKD in the germline V gene. The V gene end was trimmed by 4 bases and the J gene end by 4 bases; junction bases not matched to a gene: 4. The chain's CDR3 is CAISATGEGNTIYF. The DNA of the CDR3 is TGTGCCATCAGTGCCACAGGGGAAGGAAACACCATATATTTT.

The V call is TRBV15, the J call TRBJ1-5; D is unclear. The V and J ends lost 5 bases and 3 bases respectively, with 14 bases between them. CDR1 is LNHNV and CDR2 is YYDKDF in the germline V gene (reference sequence). This CDR3 region has 15 residues. The CDR3 bases are TGTGCCACCAGCGGTACAAGGTCAGCCAATCAGCCCCAGCATTTT. It codes for CATSGTRSANQPQHF.

The table lists this clone with a count of one. The chain has TRBV28 and TRBJ1-2; 9 bases map to TRBD1. In germline, CDR1 is MDHEN, CDR2 SYDVKM. J was trimmed by 3 bases and V by 6 bases; bases with no gene match: 8. CDR3 length: 15 residues. CDR3: CASSWGNRGHYGYTF. CDR3 DNA: TGTGCCAGCAGCTGGGGGAACAGGGGGCACTATGGCTACACCTTC.

CDR3 nucleotide sequence: TGTGCCAGCACGACAGCGGGAGCTCCTGAGCAGTTCTTC. Translated: CASTTAGAPEQFF. The chain is built from TRBV6-6 and TRBJ2-1; 8 bases match TRBD2. Trimming at V came to 7 bases and at J to 9 bases, leaving 8 bases not matched to a gene. Germline lookup yields CDR1 MNHNY and CDR2 SVGAGI (reference sequence). CDR3 length: 13 amino acids.

This sequence joins TRBV10-3 and TRBJ2-1, with TRBD2 matching over 9 bases. Germline V gene data show CDR1 as ENHRY and CDR2 as SYGVKD. Trimming removed 10 bases from V and 1 base from J; junction bases left unmatched: 11. The CDR3 sequence is 16 residues long. CDR3 amino acids: CATLDISGRSYNEQFF. DNA for the CDR3: TGTGCCACTCTAGACATTAGCGGGAGATCCTACAATGAGCAGTTCTTC.

The rearrangement links TRBV9 to TRBJ2-7; 7 bases line up with TRBD1. The CDR3 has 16 residues. V shed 0 bases, J shed 2 bases, and the junction held 8 bases outside the gene matches. Germline values: CDR1 SGDLS, CDR2 YYNGEE. This chain's CDR3 is CASSVARGTDPYEQYF. DNA of the CDR3: TGTGCCAGCAGCGTAGCACGAGGGACAGATCCCTACGAGCAGTACTTC.

V is TRBV2 and J is TRBJ2-5; a possible D gene is TRBD2 (5 bases). The CDR3 is made up of 13 amino acids. Germline V lookup: CDR1 SNHLY, CDR2 FYNNEI. V dropped 7 bases and J dropped 4 bases, with 13 bases sitting between them. For the CDR3, the DNA is TGTGCCAGCACAAAGGAGAGGGTAGAGACCCAGTACTTC. It yields the protein CASTKERVETQYF.

The chain links TRBV7-6 to TRBJ1-2; 9 nucleotides agree with TRBD1. Germline CDR1 SGHVS, CDR2 FNYEAQ. V lost 1 base, J lost 4 bases, and 4 bases stayed unmatched. The CDR3 is made up of 15 amino acids. CDR3 coding DNA: TGTGCCAGCAGCTTAGGGACAGGGGATAGCTATGGCTACACCTTC. This sequence encodes CASSLGTGDSYGYTF.

This clone is a singleton in its sample. The chain links TRBV19 to TRBJ1-2; possibly TRBD1 for D (5 bases). CDR1 is LNHDA, CDR2 SQIVND, per germline (reference sequence). The CDR3 is 14 residues long. V shed 7 bases and J shed 1 base, with 13 bases lying between them. CDR3 residues: CASMLRGSNYGYTF. The CDR3 bases are TGTGCCAGTATGTTGCGGGGGAGTAACTATGGCTACACCTTC.

The chain uses TRBV3-1 (or the pseudogene TRBV3-2) and TRBJ2-1; 8 bases are a match to TRBD2. The ends lost 1 base at V and 3 bases at J; junction bases unmatched: 8. There are 17 residues in the CDR3. The germline V gene has CDR1 LGHDT and CDR2 YNNKEL (reference sequence). The CDR3 bases are TGTGCCAGCAGCCAAGCGTGGTCACTAGCGGTCTACAATGAGCAGTTCTTC. Its protein is CASSQAWSLAVYNEQFF.

J is TRBJ2-2 and V is TRBV14; TRBD2 is a possible D gene (5 bases). CDR1 is SGHDN, CDR2 FVKESK, per germline. The CDR3 consists of 14 residues. V shed 1 base and J shed 5 bases, with 8 bases lying between them. CDR3 residues: CASSQVLVTGELFF. CDR3 DNA: TGTGCCAGCAGCCAAGTACTAGTAACCGGGGAGCTGTTTTTT.

This chain uses TRBV7-9 with TRBJ2-3, with a tentative D call TRBD2 (6 bases). The V and J ends lost 2 bases and 3 bases respectively, with 12 bases between them. This CDR3 has 15 amino acids. Germline CDR1 reads SEHNR; CDR2 reads FQNEAQ (reference sequence). The CDR3 DNA reads as TGTGCCAGCAGCTTATTAGCGGCTGGGACAGATACGCAGTATTTT. Encoded protein: CASSLLAAGTDTQYF.

The gene calls are TRBV18 and TRBJ2-2; 7 bases are a match to TRBD2. Per the germline V gene, CDR1 is KGHSH and CDR2 is LQKENI. Trimming took 1 base from V and 1 from J; bases not matched to a gene: 3. This CDR3 has 16 amino acids. The CDR3 here is CASSPRLALNTGELFF. The DNA for the CDR3 is TGTGCCAGCTCACCACGACTAGCCCTGAACACCGGGGAGCTGTTTTTT.

The chain links TRBV28 to TRBJ2-2; no clear D gene. CDR3 length: 15 residues. Trimming pared 3 bases from V and 7 bases from J, leaving 15 bases between. Germline values: CDR1 MDHEN, CDR2 SYDVKM. Here the CDR3 DNA reads TGTGCCAGCAGTTTGGCCCTCAGATTCGGCGGGGAGCTGTTTTTT. It yields the protein CASSLALRFGGELFF.

The chain has TRBV2 and TRBJ1-1, with TRBD1 matching over 7 bases. V trimming: 7 bases; J trimming: 11 bases; junction bases outside the gene matches: 7. The CDR3 totals 11 residues. Germline CDR1 and CDR2: SNHLY and FYNNEI. Here the CDR3 DNA reads TGTGCCAGCACCCAGGGGGTGGGTGCTTTCTTT. Encoded protein: CASTQGVGAFF.

This chain joins TRBV7-2 and TRBJ2-7; D not certain. V was cut by 1 base and J by 1 base, with 8 bases left in between. This CDR3 comprises 14 residues. Germline CDR1 reads SGHTA; CDR2 reads FQGNSA. For the CDR3, the DNA is TGTGCCAGCAGCTTAGACTGGAATTCCTACGAGCAGTACTTC. This gives the protein CASSLDWNSYEQYF.

The chain is built from TRBV19 and TRBJ1-1, with a tentative D call TRBD1 (5 bases). The CDR3 consists of 14 residues. Deletions cut 6 bases from V and 4 bases from J, with 15 bases between. The germline V gene encodes CDR1 LNHDA and CDR2 SQIVND (reference sequence). The CDR3 reads CASRWFPGGTEAFF. Here the CDR3 DNA reads TGTGCCAGTAGGTGGTTTCCCGGGGGCACTGAAGCTTTCTTT.

This clone came up once. The genes are TRBV7-2 and TRBJ1-1, with D possibly being TRBD1 (5 bases). CDR1 is SGHTA and CDR2 is FQGNSA in the germline V gene. Trimming shortened V by 6 bases and J by 4 bases, and 15 bases separated the two germline ends. The CDR3 contains 14 residues. In DNA form, the CDR3 reads TGTGCCAGCAGTCGAACTCCGGGGCCCACTGAAGCTTTCTTT. It is translated as CASSRTPGPTEAFF.

V is TRBV21-1 and J is TRBJ1-5; the D call in the table, TRBD1, was not verified against the DNA. TRBV21-1 is assigned pseudogene status. The CDR3 is 17 amino acids. CDR3 DNA: TGTGCCAGCAGCAAAGGGGGACAGGAATATAGCAATCAGCCCCAGCATTTT. Protein product: CASSKGGQEYSNQPQHF.

The rearrangement uses TRBV27 and TRBJ2-1, with 13 bases aligning to TRBD2. This CDR3 is 15 amino acids long. CDR1 is MNHEY, CDR2 SMNVEV, per germline (reference sequence). Losses at the gene ends were 1 base for V and 9 bases for J; bases not matched to a gene: 3. This CDR3 is CASSLWGTSGIEQFF. The CDR3 DNA follows: TGTGCCAGCAGTTTATGGGGGACTAGCGGGATTGAGCAGTTCTTC.

This chain connects TRBV29-1 to TRBJ1-1, with D possibly matching TRBD1 (5 bases). Germline lookup yields CDR1 SQVTM and CDR2 ANQGSEA. V was clipped by 7 bases and J by 10 bases, with 19 bases between them. This CDR3 comprises 12 residues. This chain's CDR3 is CSAPGGVQGAFF. In DNA form, the CDR3 reads TGCAGCGCCCCAGGAGGGGTCCAGGGAGCTTTCTTT.